This TCR beta chain was documented in a study of blood T cell repertoires in COVID-19. Study overall: PBMCs, B-cell-depleted T cells, or T cells provided the cDNA or gDNA that made up the material.

The V segment lost 4 bases and the J segment 0 bases; nucleotides outside the gene matches: 7. This CDR3 has 16 amino acids. Germline CDR1 reads SGHNT; CDR2 reads YYREEE (reference sequence). Methods used by the authors: Using reference gene primer amplification, nucleated cell counts were estimated. Profiled with immunoSEQ multiplex PCR; TCRdb holds only in-frame clones, not every one. The V and J calls and clone size were taken over from that table, and D and trimming were inferred from the DNA. Of approximately 280,000 clones in the sample, roughly 85% were seen once. The chain employs TRBV5-4 and TRBJ1-1; 9 bases match TRBD1. Material: peripheral blood. This TCR was sampled from a man over 45 with active or convalescent COVID-19. CDR3 bases: TGTGCCAGCAGCGAGGACAGGGGTAATATGAACACTGAAGCTTTCTTT. This codes for CASSEDRGNMNTEAFF. Using reference TRBV5-4 and TRBJ1-1 for the parts outside the CDR3, the full variable domain is ETGVTQSPTHLIKTRGQQVTLRCSSQSGHNTVSWYQQALGQGPQFIFQYYREEENGRGNFPPRFSGLQFPNYSSELNVNALELDDSALYLCASSEDRGNMNTEAFFGQGTRLTVV.